Listed below are T cell receptor beta chains from one sample, sequenced in a study of cytomegalovirus exposure and HLA in healthy donors. Some clones are missing from TCRdb's copy, which holds only in-frame ones; the method was immunoSEQ multiplex PCR. Of about 160,000 clones in the sample, 84% were seen once. Sequenced sample: PBMCs. These receptors were obtained from a man aged 25-45 years in good health and CMV-seronegative. Each CDR3 is given with its conserved first and last residue. A D gene is named only where the DNA matches it firmly. Size is stated for part of the rows, as once, few or many counts, or as a class when the clone is expanded.

J gene | clone size | D gene | V gene | CDR3 protein | CDR3 DNA
TRBJ2-7 | NA | NA | TRBV5-1 | CASSLGGLYEQYF | TGCGCCAGCAGCTTGGGGGGACTCTACGAGCAGTACTTC
TRBJ2-7 | NA | TRBD2 | TRBV14 | CASSPTGGRALEQYF | TGTGCCAGCAGCCCTACAGGCGGGAGGGCACTCGAGCAGTACTTC
TRBJ1-2 | NA | NA | TRBV5-6 | CASSLDRIGGYTF | TGTGCCAGCAGCTTAGACAGGATCGGGGGCTACACCTTC
TRBJ2-1 | NA | TRBD1 | TRBV19 | CASSNPGQVYNEQFF | TGTGCCAGTAGTAACCCGGGACAGGTCTACAATGAGCAGTTCTTC
TRBJ2-1 | NA | NA | TRBV7-9 | CASSLGSHTYNEQFF | TGTGCCAGCAGCTTAGGGTCACACACCTACAATGAGCAGTTCTTC
TRBJ1-2 | NA | NA | TRBV27 | CASRRVPSRSPNYGYTF | TGTGCCAGCAGGCGTGTCCCGTCGAGGTCCCCTAACTATGGCTACACCTTC
TRBJ2-1 | NA | NA | TRBV9 | CASSVGVASEGNEQFF | TGTGCCAGCAGCGTAGGAGTTGCGAGTGAGGGCAATGAGCAGTTCTTC
TRBJ2-7 | NA | NA | TRBV5-6 | CASSLNRVSYEQYF | TGTGCCAGCAGCTTGAACAGAGTCTCCTACGAGCAGTACTTC
TRBJ1-1 | medium-sized | TRBD1 | TRBV5-1 | CASSFPRQGGTEAFF | TGCGCCAGCAGCTTCCCACGGCAGGGGGGCACTGAAGCTTTCTTT
TRBJ1-2 | NA | TRBD1 | TRBV5-1 | CASSFITGGDGYTF | TGCGCCAGCAGCTTCATAACAGGGGGGGATGGCTACACCTTC
TRBJ2-1 | NA | TRBD1 | TRBV2 | CASRDRVNNEQFF | TGTGCCAGCCGGGACAGGGTCAACAATGAGCAGTTCTTC
TRBJ1-1 | NA | NA | TRBV7-8 | CASSTQPGSNTEAFF | TGTGCCAGCAGCACCCAGCCGGGTTCGAACACTGAAGCTTTCTTT
TRBJ2-2 | NA | TRBD1 | TRBV5-1 | CASSLVGQGSGELFF | TGCGCCAGCAGCTTGGTGGGACAGGGATCCGGGGAGCTGTTTTTT
TRBJ2-7 | NA | TRBD1 | TRBV18 | CASARQGSYEQYF | TGTGCCAGCGCGAGACAGGGGTCCTACGAGCAGTACTTC
TRBJ2-7 | few | NA | TRBV7-9 | CATSVDEQYF | TGTGCCACAAGCGTGGACGAGCAGTACTTC